The clone carrying this TCR beta chain appeared many times. The antigen is not known. Germline CDR1 and CDR2: PRHDT and FYEKMQ (reference sequence). The V and J ends lost 1 base and 5 bases respectively, with 12 bases between them. CDR3 length equals 14 residues. The data originate from a study of beta chain features in type 1 diabetes. At the level of the study: The study examined roughly 100 million sorted cells across all samples.

Cells sorted by CD45RO/CCR7/CD25/CD127/CD95/CD27 comprised CD4+ naive, central memory, regulatory and stem cell-like memory cells. As every portion of the isolated RNA was reverse transcribed, the sequencing read expressed TCRB transcripts. Naive, central memory and regulatory T cell samples averaged about 3.3 million immunoSEQ reads each. Sequencing used immunoSEQ multiplex PCR; TCRdb keeps in-frame clones, though not all of them. The sample comprises about 620,000 clones, around 15% of which are singletons, and approximately 0.087% rests with the top ten. General study points: People with Type 1 diabetes carried modestly yet significantly shorter TCRB CDR3s in all four CD4+ subsets.

The clonotype originates from a young man in good health. The chain uses TRBV13 and TRBJ2-7; D remains ambiguous. Sequencing was carried out using naive CD4+ T cells from blood. The CDR3, as DNA: TGTGCCAGCAGCTTAGTCCCCTCCAGTCACGAGCAGTACTTC. The encoded protein is CASSLVPSSHEQYF.